This entry describes one TCR beta chain. With 3 bases clipped from V and 2 bases from J, the junction kept 3 bases outside the gene matches. CDR1 and CDR2 (germline): SNHLY, FYNNEI. There are 14 residues in the CDR3. Profiled with immunoSEQ multiplex PCR; TCRdb holds only in-frame clones, not every one. Of roughly 300,000 clones in the sample, 88% were seen once. These data are taken from a study of blood T cell repertoires in COVID-19. The clonotype originates from a young man with active or convalescent COVID-19. The sequencing sample was made of peripheral blood. V usage is TRBV2 and J usage is TRBJ1-2; 7 positions agree with TRBD1. CDR3 nucleotides: TGTGCCAGCAGTGAGACAGGGACAAACTATGGCTACACCTTC. This codes for CASSETGTNYGYTF.